The clone carrying this TCR beta chain was detected only once. Its antigen is not identified. Patients aged 18 to 65 had newly diagnosed hyperthyroidism lasting under 2 months. Template material for amplifying TCR beta CDR3 regions consisted of RNA transcripts. The HTBI primer set was used in a first-round RT-PCR of the TCR CDR3. TCRdb redid the calling of the multiplex PCR reads with MiXCR, one entry per CDR3 protein. This table has around 350,000 distinct CDR3 sequences, approximately 17% appearing once. This sample is part of a study of T cells in Graves' hyperthyroidism and ophthalmopathy. The ends lost 6 bases at V and 4 bases at J; junction bases unmatched: 6. CDR3 size: 14 residues. Germline CDR1 is SNHLY and CDR2 is FYNNEI. Study-level results: In the analysis, a 13 V-J model separated ophthalmopathy from stable hyperthyroidism.

The V call is TRBV2, the J call TRBJ2-7; 10 positions match TRBD1. Material for sequencing was blood. The receptor was isolated from a woman aged 25 to 39 with Graves' hyperthyroidism that later progressed to Graves' ophthalmopathy. For the CDR3, the DNA is TGTGCCAGCAGCGGGACAGGGGTCCCGTACGAGCAGTACTTC. It yields the protein CASSGTGVPYEQYF.